This is a list of T cell receptor beta chains from one sample in a study of T-cell memory formation after mild COVID-19. TCRdb used MiXCR to reprocess the 5' RACE reads, holding one entry per CDR3 protein. The sample lists just over 400,000 distinct CDR3 sequences, more than 20% occurring once. Sequencing was done on a sample of PBMCs or a T cell subset sorted from them (not recorded which). The receptors shown here come from an adult woman who had mild COVID-19 (a few samples of this study predate the infection). Cell type and time point are not known. The CDR3 runs from the conserved cysteine through the conserved F or W. D genes are given only for firm matches. Clone size is given for some rows only: seen once, a few or many times, or a class if the clone is expanded.

>15|NA|TRBJ2-1|TRBV4-3|TRBD2
CASRRLAGGFGEQFF
TGCGCCAGCCGGCGACTAGCGGGAGGATTCGGTGAGCAGTTCTTC
>17|many|TRBJ2-7|TRBV25-1|TRBD1
CASSESGGAGGSYEQYF
TGTGCCAGCAGTGAATCGGGTGGGGCAGGGGGCTCCTACGAGCAGTACTTC
>13|few|TRBJ2-1|TRBV24-1|NA
CATREGSYNEQFF
TGTGCCACCAGGGAGGGGAGCTACAATGAGCAGTTCTTC
>14|few|TRBJ2-3|TRBV29-1|NA
CSVDGLRGTDTQYF
TGCAGCGTCGACGGGCTACGAGGGACAGATACGCAGTATTTT
>13|many|TRBJ1-1|TRBV10-3|NA
CAIRGGENTEAFF
TGTGCCATCAGGGGAGGGGAGAACACTGAAGCTTTCTTT
>12|NA|TRBJ2-2|TRBV29-1|TRBD2
CSVSGGTGELFF
TGCAGCGTTAGCGGGGGGACCGGGGAGCTGTTTTTT
>15|few|TRBJ2-7|TRBV7-8|NA
CASTPVRGGDYEQYF
TGTGCCAGCACCCCCGTGAGGGGGGGAGACTACGAGCAGTACTTC
>13|NA|TRBJ1-2|TRBV29-1|NA
CSVAVQVEYGYTF
TGCAGCGTTGCAGTCCAGGTGGAATATGGCTACACCTTC
>14|few|TRBJ1-1|TRBV20-1|NA
CSAPPSGVGTEAFF
TGCAGTGCCCCCCCTTCAGGGGTGGGCACTGAAGCTTTCTTT
>15|NA|TRBJ1-1|TRBV5-4|NA
CASSSQGQRNTEAFF
TGTGCCAGCAGCTCCCAGGGGCAGAGGAACACTGAAGCTTTCTTT
>19|few|TRBJ2-2|TRBV12-5|NA
CASGLAQGGELPNTGELFF
TGTGCTAGTGGTTTGGCACAGGGAGGCGAACTGCCGAACACCGGGGAGCTGTTTTTT
>15|many|TRBJ2-4|TRBV7-9|NA
CASSLGAGHLDIQYF
TGTGCCAGCAGCTTAGGGGCGGGGCATCTGGACATTCAGTACTTC
>14|NA|TRBJ2-7|TRBV9|NA
CASSVGDLSYEQYF
TGTGCCAGCAGCGTTGGGGACCTGTCCTACGAGCAGTACTTC
>16|few|TRBJ2-5|TRBV25-1|NA
CASSDRSRDEVETQYF
TGTGCCAGCAGTGACCGCTCCAGGGACGAGGTGGAGACCCAGTACTTC
>15|few|TRBJ2-7|TRBV12-3/TRBV12-4|TRBD1
CASGSNPGQLSEQYF
TGTGCCAGCGGATCAAACCCGGGACAGCTTAGCGAGCAGTACTTC
>17|few|TRBJ1-1|TRBV12-3/TRBV12-4|TRBD1
CASSSFDNRGRNTEAFF
TGTGCCAGCAGCTCCTTCGATAACAGGGGGAGGAACACTGAAGCTTTCTTT
>14|NA|TRBJ2-3|TRBV7-9|NA
CASSFAPGTDTQYF
TGTGCCAGCAGCTTCGCTCCGGGCACAGATACGCAGTATTTT
>14|NA|TRBJ1-1|TRBV15|NA
CATRNGAIITEAFF
TGTGCCACCAGAAACGGGGCCATCATCACTGAAGCTTTCTTT
>14|few|TRBJ2-1|TRBV27|NA
CASSSGNSYNEQFF
TGTGCCAGCAGCTCGGGAAACTCCTACAATGAGCAGTTCTTC
>14|NA|TRBJ1-5|TRBV12-3/TRBV12-4|NA
CASSFNSPNQPQHF
TGTGCCAGCAGTTTTAACAGCCCCAATCAGCCCCAGCATTTT
>17|few|TRBJ2-1|TRBV7-3|TRBD2
CASSLKGLAGKYNEQFF
TGTGCCAGCAGCTTAAAAGGACTAGCGGGGAAATACAATGAGCAGTTCTTC
>11|once|TRBJ2-1|TRBV3-1|NA
CASSHGEESIF
TGTGCCAGCAGCCATGGGGAGGAGTCGATCTTC
>14|NA|TRBJ2-2|TRBV12-3/TRBV12-4|NA
CATKRALPSKELFF
TGTGCCACCAAAAGGGCACTACCCTCGAAGGAGCTGTTTTTT
>15|few|TRBJ1-1|TRBV7-2|NA
CASSSAPIANTEAFF
TGTGCCAGCAGCTCCGCCCCGATTGCGAACACTGAAGCTTTCTTT
>15|NA|TRBJ1-5|TRBV12-3/TRBV12-4|TRBD1
CASSSLGTDNQPQHF
TGTGCCAGCAGTTCACTTGGGACAGATAATCAGCCCCAGCATTTT
>12|NA|TRBJ2-7|TRBV12-3/TRBV12-4|NA
CASSLSSHEQYF
TGTGCCAGCAGTTTGAGTAGCCACGAGCAGTACTTC
>17|many|TRBJ2-1|TRBV6-1|NA
CASRDPGTVRAYNEQFF
TGTGCCAGCAGGGATCCCGGGACTGTTCGGGCCTACAATGAGCAGTTCTTC
>14|many|TRBJ2-1|TRBV24-1|TRBD2
CATGLAGGPTEQFF
TGTGCCACCGGACTAGCGGGAGGGCCGACTGAGCAGTTCTTC
>13|NA|TRBJ1-5|TRBV27|TRBD1
CASSLRGPQPQHF
TGTGCCAGCAGTTTGAGGGGGCCTCAGCCCCAGCATTTT
>16|NA|TRBJ1-5|TRBV12-3/TRBV12-4|TRBD1
CASSQGTGASNQPQHF
TGTGCCAGCAGCCAAGGGACAGGAGCTAGCAATCAGCCCCAGCATTTT
>14|NA|TRBJ2-1|TRBV7-6|NA
CASSANRFFNEQFF
TGTGCCAGCAGCGCGAACAGGTTTTTCAATGAGCAGTTCTTC
>16|NA|TRBJ2-1|TRBV4-1|NA
CASSQLGATNYNEQFF
TGCGCCAGCAGCCAATTAGGGGCTACTAACTACAATGAGCAGTTCTTC
>16|NA|TRBJ2-5|TRBV5-1|TRBD2
CASSFGLAGGKETQYF
TGCGCCAGCAGCTTCGGACTAGCGGGAGGTAAAGAGACCCAGTACTTC
>19|once|TRBJ2-3|TRBV7-2|NA
CASSLTVGGLGGFTDTQYF
TGTGCCAGCAGCTTAACTGTGGGGGGGCTGGGTGGTTTCACAGATACGCAGTATTTT
>14|NA|TRBJ1-1|TRBV3-1|NA
CASQLTGLGAEAFF
TGTGCCAGCCAGTTAACAGGGTTGGGGGCTGAAGCTTTCTTT
>14|once|TRBJ1-6|TRBV12-3/TRBV12-4|NA
CASSFGQSSSPLHF
TGTGCCAGCAGTTTCGGACAGTCAAGTTCACCCCTCCACTTT
>13|few|TRBJ1-2|TRBV7-9|NA
CASSLVGGYGYTF
TGTGCCAGCAGCTTAGTAGGCGGCTATGGCTACACCTTC
>14|few|TRBJ1-5|TRBV4-1|NA
CASSQGRNNQPQHF
TGCGCCAGCAGCCAAGGGAGGAACAATCAGCCCCAGCATTTT
>17|NA|TRBJ2-7|TRBV7-2|TRBD2
CASSSLRTSRSSYEQYF
TGTGCCAGCAGCTCTTTGAGGACTAGCCGCAGCTCCTACGAGCAGTACTTC
>17|NA|TRBJ2-3|TRBV4-1|TRBD2
CASSRVERGARTDTQYF
TGCGCCAGCAGCCGTGTGGAGCGGGGGGCCCGCACAGATACGCAGTATTTT
>16|NA|TRBJ2-1|TRBV7-6|TRBD2
CASSHLAGGPYNEQFF
TGTGCCAGCAGCCATCTAGCGGGGGGGCCCTACAATGAGCAGTTCTTC
>14|few|TRBJ1-2|TRBV6-2/TRBV6-3|TRBD1
CASSRQTGDYGYTF
TGTGCCAGCAGCCGTCAGACAGGGGACTATGGCTACACCTTC
>13|NA|TRBJ2-7|TRBV20-1|TRBD1
CSARDRHLIKQYF
TGCAGTGCTAGGGACAGGCACTTGATCAAGCAGTACTTC
>14|NA|TRBJ2-1|TRBV9|TRBD2
CASSAGGPYNEQFF
TGTGCCAGCAGCGCGGGAGGGCCCTACAATGAGCAGTTCTTC
>12|few|TRBJ2-1|TRBV29-1|NA
CSVDRGDTEQFF
TGCAGCGTTGATAGGGGGGACACCGAGCAGTTCTTC
>16|many|TRBJ2-1|TRBV7-2|TRBD2
CASSLGRSSGSNEQFF
TGTGCCAGCAGCTTGGGCCGGTCTAGCGGGAGCAATGAGCAGTTCTTC
>22|NA|TRBJ2-1|TRBV7-8|TRBD2
CASSSLYGPSGRATRSYNEQFF
TGTGCCAGCAGCAGCTTGTACGGACCTAGCGGGAGGGCCACAAGATCCTACAATGAGCAGTTCTTC
>13|few|TRBJ2-3|TRBV7-9|NA
CASSSRGKDTQYF
TGTGCCAGCAGCTCCCGAGGGAAAGATACGCAGTATTTT
>14|few|TRBJ1-1|TRBV5-6|NA
CASSGRLVNTEAFF
TGTGCCAGCAGCGGCCGTTTGGTGAACACTGAAGCTTTCTTT
>12|NA|TRBJ1-1|TRBV3-1|NA
CASSPLERDVFF
TGTGCCAGCAGCCCTCTCGAGCGAGATGTGTTCTTT
>14|few|TRBJ1-1|TRBV12-3/TRBV12-4|TRBD1
CASSQTGVNTEAFF
TGTGCCAGCAGCCAGACAGGGGTGAACACTGAAGCTTTCTTT
>17|NA|TRBJ2-7|TRBV7-9|NA
CASVDGSSRSVSYEQYF
TGTGCCAGCGTCGACGGAAGTTCCCGAAGCGTATCCTACGAGCAGTACTTC
>16|NA|TRBJ1-2|TRBV19|TRBD1
CASSILGQAINYGYTF
TGTGCCAGTAGTATACTGGGACAGGCCATTAACTATGGCTACACCTTC
>16|NA|TRBJ2-7|TRBV6-1|NA
CATSILGVGGGYEQYF
TGTGCCACCTCTATCCTGGGAGTAGGGGGGGGCTACGAGCAGTACTTC
>16|few|TRBJ2-7|TRBV5-6|NA
CASTLHPVLRDREQYF
TGTGCCAGCACTCTACACCCAGTCCTACGGGATCGGGAGCAGTACTTC
>12|NA|TRBJ2-2|TRBV5-1|NA
CASSFTIGELFF
TGCGCCAGCAGCTTTACTATCGGGGAGCTGTTTTTT
>15|NA|TRBJ1-4|TRBV19|TRBD1
CASSFPGQGSEKLFF
TGTGCCAGTAGTTTTCCGGGACAGGGATCTGAAAAACTGTTTTTT
>16|NA|TRBJ2-1|TRBV2|TRBD2
CASSEARGLAGIEQFF
TGTGCCAGCAGTGAAGCTAGGGGACTAGCGGGGATTGAGCAGTTCTTC
>11|few|TRBJ2-7|TRBV20-1|NA
CSASPAYVQYF
TGCAGTGCTAGCCCAGCTTATGTGCAGTACTTC